Shown below are 15 T cell receptor beta chains from a single sample sequenced in a study of response to subunit inactivated influenza vaccine. TCRdb reprocessed the RT-PCR reads via MiXCR and lists one record per CDR3 protein. Of hundreds of thousands of distinct CDR3 sequences detected, approximately 13% appear once; the ten largest clones hold roughly 13%. The sequences come from PBMCs from blood, collected roughly 48 days after vaccination. Receptors originate from a man between 45 and 60 years old who received an inactivated influenza vaccine.

This clonotype was counted between two and nine times. This chain joins TRBV12-3 or TRBV12-4 and TRBJ1-6; D gene ambiguous. This CDR3 is 14 amino acids long. V dropped 4 bases and J dropped 10 bases, with 14 bases sitting between them. The DNA for the CDR3 is TGTGCCAGCAGTTCCGTCCACCCTTTGTCACCCCTCCACTTT. Its translation is CASSSVHPLSPLHF.

The J gene is TRBJ1-3, the V gene TRBV6-5; D is possibly TRBD1 (6 bases). CDR3 length equals 16 residues. The V end lost 0 bases, the J end lost 0 bases, and 9 bases lay between the germline ends. Germline CDR1 MNHEY, CDR2 SVGAGI. Here the CDR3 DNA reads TGTGCCAGCAGTTACTCGACCAGGGGCTCTGGAAACACCATATATTTT. This codes for CASSYSTRGSGNTIYF.

This clonotype was observed a few times. J is TRBJ2-7 and V is TRBV7-9, with D possibly TRBD1 on 5 matching bases. The CDR3 runs to 14 residues. Germline-derived CDR1 and CDR2 are SEHNR and FQNEAQ (reference sequence). Trimming stripped 6 bases from V and 9 bases from J, with 21 bases between. CDR3 DNA: TGTGCCAGCAGACCGGACACCTTAACCCTCGGGCAGTACTTC. It is translated as CASRPDTLTLGQYF.

This clonotype was observed a handful of times. The rearrangement links TRBV3-1 to TRBJ1-3; D unresolved. CDR3 length: 15 amino acids. The germline gives CDR1 LGHDT, CDR2 YNNKEL (reference sequence). Trimming took 4 bases from V and 1 from J, leaving 11 bases between them. The CDR3 loop reads CASSLTSLSGNTIYF. The CDR3 coding sequence is TGTGCCAGCAGCCTCACCAGCCTGTCTGGAAACACCATATATTTT.

Many counts were recorded for this clonotype. The CDR3 DNA is TGCAGTGCTAGGGGGACAGGGTCCACAGATACGCAGTATTTT. Protein sequence: CSARGTGSTDTQYF. The chain carries TRBV20-1 and TRBJ2-3; TRBD1 agrees at 9 bases. The CDR3 is 14 residues long. J was trimmed by 2 bases and V by 3 bases; bases with no gene match: 3. Per germline, CDR1 DFQATT and CDR2 SNEGSKA (reference sequence).

The rearrangement uses TRBV5-1 and TRBJ2-3; 8 bases fit TRBD1. V was pared by 5 bases and J by 1 base, with 9 bases of the junction left unmatched. CDR1 is SGHRS and CDR2 is YFSETQ in the germline V gene. The length of the CDR3 is 16 residues. The CDR3 region is CASRDRQGSGTDTQYF. As DNA, the CDR3 is TGCGCCAGCAGAGACCGACAGGGGAGTGGCACAGATACGCAGTATTTT.

This clonotype was counted a few times. The chain combines TRBV9 with TRBJ2-5; 9 bases fit TRBD2. The V gene end was trimmed by 3 bases and the J gene end by 3 bases; junction bases not matched to a gene: 9. CDR3 length equals 16 residues. Per germline, CDR1 SGDLS and CDR2 YYNGEE. The CDR3, as DNA: TGTGCCAGCAGCGGTATTAGCGGGGGTATAAAAGAGACCCAGTACTTC. It encodes CASSGISGGIKETQYF.

There are a few counts of this clonotype. The genes are TRBV12-3 or TRBV12-4 and TRBJ2-1; 9 bases align to TRBD2. This CDR3 region has 16 residues. The ends lost 3 bases at V and 4 bases at J; junction bases unmatched: 7. The CDR3 spells CASSLVAGGPYNEQFF. The CDR3, as DNA: TGTGCCAGCAGTTTGGTGGCGGGAGGGCCTTACAATGAGCAGTTCTTC.

The chain recombines TRBV4-3 with TRBJ2-3; D remains unclear. The germline CDR1 and CDR2 sequences are LGHNA and YSLEER. Trimming removed 6 bases at V and 1 base at J, with 8 bases between. The CDR3 length is 13 residues. The CDR3 DNA reads TGCGCCAGCAGAAGCCCGGGCACAGATACGCAGTATTTT. The encoded protein is CASRSPGTDTQYF.

This clonotype was observed many times. The chain has TRBV7-6 and TRBJ2-3; 7 bases agree with TRBD1. The CDR3 totals 15 residues. Losses at the gene ends were 5 bases for V and 4 bases for J; bases not matched to a gene: 9. Germline V gives CDR1 SGHVS, CDR2 FNYEAQ. CDR3 protein: CASSPTGVSADTQYF. The CDR3 nucleotides read TGTGCCAGCAGCCCAACAGGGGTTTCGGCAGATACGCAGTATTTT.

The chain carries TRBV5-1 and TRBJ1-6; possible D gene TRBD1, 6 bases. Between the trimmed V and J ends, which lost 0 bases and 7 bases, there was a span of 17 bases. Germline V CDR1 and CDR2: SGHRS, YFSETQ. This CDR3 has 17 amino acids. In DNA form, the CDR3 reads TGCGCCAGCAGCTTGGTAACAGGGCGAGGATTAAATTCACCCCTCCACTTT. Its translation: CASSLVTGRGLNSPLHF.

This chain uses TRBV4-3 with TRBJ2-3; 8 bases match TRBD1. Germline V gene data show CDR1 as LGHNA and CDR2 as YSLEER. This CDR3 contains 16 residues. V shed 0 bases, J shed 2 bases, and the junction held 4 bases outside the gene matches. CDR3 sequence reads: CASSQEAGGNTDTQYF. Here the CDR3 DNA reads TGCGCCAGCAGCCAAGAGGCAGGGGGCAACACAGATACGCAGTATTTT.

Ten or more counts support this clonotype. This chain connects TRBV28 to TRBJ2-3; D perhaps matches TRBD2 (6 bases). The germline V and J ends were trimmed by 4 bases and 0 bases, with 17 bases remaining between them. This CDR3 region has 17 residues. Germline V gene lookup returns CDR1 MDHEN and CDR2 SYDVKM. CDR3 bases: TGTGCCAGCAGTTCTCTGGACTACACGTATAGCACAGATACGCAGTATTTT. Protein sequence: CASSSLDYTYSTDTQYF.

This clonotype was recorded many times. The genes are TRBV2 and TRBJ1-5; D gene unclear. CDR1 is SNHLY, CDR2 FYNNEI, per germline. Trimming removed 0 bases at V and 7 bases at J, with 7 bases between. This CDR3 spans 13 amino acids. CDR3 in DNA: TGTGCCAGCAGTGAAGCGCGGATGCAGCCCCAGCATTTT. This codes for CASSEARMQPQHF.

This clonotype was seen at least ten times. V usage is TRBV28 and J usage is TRBJ2-7; 11 bases match TRBD2. From germline, CDR1 is MDHEN and CDR2 SYDVKM. This CDR3 has 19 amino acids. Trimming cost V 8 bases and J 7 bases; bases outside gene matches: 25. The CDR3 DNA is TGTGCCAGCCTTCCGGGACTAGCGGATCCTTCTCTTAGGGGGGGGGAGCAGTACTTC. Its protein product is CASLPGLADPSLRGGEQYF.